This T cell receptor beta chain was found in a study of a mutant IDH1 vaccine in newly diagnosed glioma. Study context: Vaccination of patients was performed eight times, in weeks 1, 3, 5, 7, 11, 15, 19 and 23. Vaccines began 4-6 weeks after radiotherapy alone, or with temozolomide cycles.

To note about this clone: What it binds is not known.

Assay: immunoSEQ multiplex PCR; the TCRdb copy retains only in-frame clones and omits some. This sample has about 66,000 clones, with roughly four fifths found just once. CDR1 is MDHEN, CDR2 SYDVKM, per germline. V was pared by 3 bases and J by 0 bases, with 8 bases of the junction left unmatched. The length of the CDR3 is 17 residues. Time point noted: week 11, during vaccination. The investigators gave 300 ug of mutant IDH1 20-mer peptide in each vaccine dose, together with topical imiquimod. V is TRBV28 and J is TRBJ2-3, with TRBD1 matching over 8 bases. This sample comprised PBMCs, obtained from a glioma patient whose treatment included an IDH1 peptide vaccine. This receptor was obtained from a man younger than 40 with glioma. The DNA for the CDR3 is TGTGCCAGCAGTTTGGGGGACAGGCGCTCTAGCACAGATACGCAGTATTTT. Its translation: CASSLGDRRSSTDTQYF.